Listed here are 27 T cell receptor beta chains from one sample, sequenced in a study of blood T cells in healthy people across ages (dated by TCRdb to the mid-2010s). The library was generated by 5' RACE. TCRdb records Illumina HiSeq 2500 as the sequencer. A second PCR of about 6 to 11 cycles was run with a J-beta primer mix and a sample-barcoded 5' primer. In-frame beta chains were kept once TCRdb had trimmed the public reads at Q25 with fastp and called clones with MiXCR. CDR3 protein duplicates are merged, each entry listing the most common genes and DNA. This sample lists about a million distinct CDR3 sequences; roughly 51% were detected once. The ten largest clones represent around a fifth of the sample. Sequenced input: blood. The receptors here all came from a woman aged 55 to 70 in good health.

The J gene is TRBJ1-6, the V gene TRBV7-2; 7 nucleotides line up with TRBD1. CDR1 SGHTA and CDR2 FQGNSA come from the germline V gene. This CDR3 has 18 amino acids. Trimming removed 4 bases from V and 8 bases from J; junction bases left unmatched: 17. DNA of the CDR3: TGTGCCAGCAGCTCACGAGGGGGCTCCATATTCAACGATTCACCCCTCCACTTT. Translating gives CASSSRGGSIFNDSPLHF.

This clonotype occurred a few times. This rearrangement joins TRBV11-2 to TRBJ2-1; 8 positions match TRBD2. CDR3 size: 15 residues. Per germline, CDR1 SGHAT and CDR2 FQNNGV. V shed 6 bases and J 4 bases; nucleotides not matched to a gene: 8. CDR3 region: CASRKISGTYNEQFF. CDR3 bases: TGTGCCAGCAGAAAAATTAGCGGGACGTACAATGAGCAGTTCTTC.

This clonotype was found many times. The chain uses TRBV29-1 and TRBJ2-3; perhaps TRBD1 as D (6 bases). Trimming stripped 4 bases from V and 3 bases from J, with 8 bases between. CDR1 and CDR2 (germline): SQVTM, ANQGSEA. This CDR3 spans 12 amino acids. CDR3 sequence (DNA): TGCAGCGTTGTAGGGGGTACAGATACGCAGTATTTT. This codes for CSVVGGTDTQYF.

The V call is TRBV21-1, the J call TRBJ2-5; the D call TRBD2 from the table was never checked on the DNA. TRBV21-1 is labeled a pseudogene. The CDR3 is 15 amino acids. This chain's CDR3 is CASGNLSGRAYEQYF. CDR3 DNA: TGTGCCAGCGGCAACCTTAGCGGGAGGGCATATGAGCAGTACTTC.

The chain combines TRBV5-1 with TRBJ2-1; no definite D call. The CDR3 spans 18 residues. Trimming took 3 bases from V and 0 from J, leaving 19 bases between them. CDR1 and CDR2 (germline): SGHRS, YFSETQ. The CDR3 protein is CASSSSATGVGSYNEQFF. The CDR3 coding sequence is TGCGCCAGCAGCTCGAGCGCTACGGGTGTCGGCTCCTACAATGAGCAGTTCTTC.

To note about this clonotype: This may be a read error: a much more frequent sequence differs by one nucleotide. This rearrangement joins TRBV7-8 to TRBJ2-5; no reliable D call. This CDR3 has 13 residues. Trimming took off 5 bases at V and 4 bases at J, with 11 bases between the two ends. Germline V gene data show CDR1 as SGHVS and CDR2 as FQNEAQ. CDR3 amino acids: CASSVKRTETQYF. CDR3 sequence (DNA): TGTGCCAGCAGCGTTAAGCGTACAGAGACCCAGTACTTC.

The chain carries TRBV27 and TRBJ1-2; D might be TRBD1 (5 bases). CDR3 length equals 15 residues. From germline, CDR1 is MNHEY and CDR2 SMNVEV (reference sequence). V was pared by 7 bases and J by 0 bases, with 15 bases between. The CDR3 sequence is CASKSHRRANYGYTF. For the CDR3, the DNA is TGTGCCAGCAAATCGCACAGGAGAGCTAACTATGGCTACACCTTC.

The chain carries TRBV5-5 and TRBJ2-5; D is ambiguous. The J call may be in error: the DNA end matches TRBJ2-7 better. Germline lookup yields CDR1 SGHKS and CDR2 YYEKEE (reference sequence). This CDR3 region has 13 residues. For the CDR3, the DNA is TGTGCCAGCAGCTTTAATGCCCCCCTCGAGCAGTACTTC. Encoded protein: CASSFNAPLEQYF.

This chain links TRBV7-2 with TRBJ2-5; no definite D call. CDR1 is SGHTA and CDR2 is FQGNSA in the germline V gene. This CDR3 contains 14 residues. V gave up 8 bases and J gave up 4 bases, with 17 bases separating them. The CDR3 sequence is CASSQEVGTETQYF. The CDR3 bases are TGTGCCAGCTCGCAAGAGGTGGGCACAGAGACCCAGTACTTC.

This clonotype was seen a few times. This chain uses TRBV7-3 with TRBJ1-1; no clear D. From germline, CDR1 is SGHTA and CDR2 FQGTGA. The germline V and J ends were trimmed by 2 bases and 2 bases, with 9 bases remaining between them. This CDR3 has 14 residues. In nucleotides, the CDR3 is TGTGCCAGCAGCTTAGGTGGACCCAACACTGAAGCTTTCTTT. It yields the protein CASSLGGPNTEAFF.

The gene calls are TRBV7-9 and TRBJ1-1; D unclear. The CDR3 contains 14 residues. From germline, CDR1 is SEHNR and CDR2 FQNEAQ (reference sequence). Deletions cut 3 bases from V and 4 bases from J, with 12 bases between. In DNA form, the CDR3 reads TGTGCCAGCAGCTTCCCCCTTACCGTCACTGAAGCTTTCTTT. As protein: CASSFPLTVTEAFF.

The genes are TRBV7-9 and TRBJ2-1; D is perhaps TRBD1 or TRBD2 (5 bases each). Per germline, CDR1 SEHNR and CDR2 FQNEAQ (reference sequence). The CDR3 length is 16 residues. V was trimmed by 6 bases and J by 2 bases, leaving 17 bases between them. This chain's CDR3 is CASSPSLGTTYNEQFF. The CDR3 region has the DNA TGTGCCAGCAGTCCTTCCCTCGGGACCACCTACAATGAGCAGTTCTTC. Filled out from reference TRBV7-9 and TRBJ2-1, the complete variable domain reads DTGVSQNPRHKITKRGQNVTFRCDPISEHNRLYWYRQTLGQGPEFLTYFQNEAQLEKSRLLSDRFSAERPKGSFSTLEIQRTEQGDSAMYLCASSPSLGTTYNEQFFGPGTRLTVL.

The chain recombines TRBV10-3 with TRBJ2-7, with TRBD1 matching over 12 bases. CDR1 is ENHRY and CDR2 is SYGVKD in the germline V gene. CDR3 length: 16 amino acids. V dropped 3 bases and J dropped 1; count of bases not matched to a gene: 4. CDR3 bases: TGTGCCATCAGTGAAGGGACAGGGGGCTATTCCTACGAGCAGTACTTC. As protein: CAISEGTGGYSYEQYF.

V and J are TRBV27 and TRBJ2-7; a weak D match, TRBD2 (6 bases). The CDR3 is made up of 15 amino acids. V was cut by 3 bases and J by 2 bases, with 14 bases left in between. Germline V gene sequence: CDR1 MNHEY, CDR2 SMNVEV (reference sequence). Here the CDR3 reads CASSLGGGFPYEQYF. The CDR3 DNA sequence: TGTGCCAGCAGTTTGGGGGGAGGATTCCCCTACGAGCAGTACTTC.

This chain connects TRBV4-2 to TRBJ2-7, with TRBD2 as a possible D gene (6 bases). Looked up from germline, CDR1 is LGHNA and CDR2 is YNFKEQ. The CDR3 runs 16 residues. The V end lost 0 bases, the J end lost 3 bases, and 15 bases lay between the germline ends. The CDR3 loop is CASSQDGRTTNYEQYF. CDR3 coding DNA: TGTGCCAGCAGCCAAGATGGAAGGACTACAAACTACGAGCAGTACTTC.

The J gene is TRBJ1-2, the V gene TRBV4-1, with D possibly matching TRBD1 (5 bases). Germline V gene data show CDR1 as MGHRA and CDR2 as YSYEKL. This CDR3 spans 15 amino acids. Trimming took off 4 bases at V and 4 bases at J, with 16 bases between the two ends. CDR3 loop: CASSPQGGLFYGYTF. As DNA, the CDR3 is TGCGCCAGCAGCCCTCAGGGCGGCCTCTTCTATGGCTACACCTTC.

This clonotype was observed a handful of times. DNA of the CDR3: TGTGCCAGCAGCTTTTCCAGCGGGGGGGCAGATACGCAGTATTTT. Translation gives CASSFSSGGADTQYF. This chain links TRBV7-2 with TRBJ2-3; 10 positions match TRBD2. V dropped 3 bases and J dropped 4; count of bases not matched to a gene: 4. Germline V gene data show CDR1 as SGHTA and CDR2 as FQGNSA. The CDR3 length is 15 residues.

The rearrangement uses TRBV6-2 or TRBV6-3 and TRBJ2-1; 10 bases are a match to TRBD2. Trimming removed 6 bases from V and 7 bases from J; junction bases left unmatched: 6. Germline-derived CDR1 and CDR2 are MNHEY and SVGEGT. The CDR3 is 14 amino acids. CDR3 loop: CASRPAGGRNEQFF. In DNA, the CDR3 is TGTGCCAGCAGGCCAGCGGGGGGGAGAAATGAGCAGTTCTTC.

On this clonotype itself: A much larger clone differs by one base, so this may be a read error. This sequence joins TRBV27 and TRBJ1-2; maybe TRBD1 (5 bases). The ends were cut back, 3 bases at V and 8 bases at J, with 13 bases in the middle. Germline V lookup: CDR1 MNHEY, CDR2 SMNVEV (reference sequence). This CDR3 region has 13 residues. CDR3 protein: CASSFGGRTGYTF. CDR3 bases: TGTGCCAGCAGTTTTGGGGGAAGGACGGGCTACACCTTC.

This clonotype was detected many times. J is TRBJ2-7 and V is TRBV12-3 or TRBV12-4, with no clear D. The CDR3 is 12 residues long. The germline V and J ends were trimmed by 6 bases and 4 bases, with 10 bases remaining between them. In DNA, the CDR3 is TGTGCCAGCAGCTTTGGGGAATACGAGCAGTACTTC. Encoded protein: CASSFGEYEQYF.

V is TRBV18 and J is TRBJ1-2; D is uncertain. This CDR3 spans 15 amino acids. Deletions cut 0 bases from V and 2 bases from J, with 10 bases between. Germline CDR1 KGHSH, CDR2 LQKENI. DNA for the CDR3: TGTGCCAGCTCACCACCGAGTGTGACAAACTATGGCTACACCTTC. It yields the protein CASSPPSVTNYGYTF.

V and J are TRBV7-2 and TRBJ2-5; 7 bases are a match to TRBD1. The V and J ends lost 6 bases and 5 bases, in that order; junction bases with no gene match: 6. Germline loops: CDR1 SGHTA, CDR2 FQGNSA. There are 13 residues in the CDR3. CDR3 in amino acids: CASSQGTVETQYF. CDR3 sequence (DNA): TGTGCCAGCAGTCAAGGGACAGTGGAGACCCAGTACTTC.

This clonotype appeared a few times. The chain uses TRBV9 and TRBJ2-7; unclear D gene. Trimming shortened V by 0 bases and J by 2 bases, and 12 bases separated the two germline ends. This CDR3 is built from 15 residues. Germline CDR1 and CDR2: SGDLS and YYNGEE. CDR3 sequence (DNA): TGTGCCAGCAGCGTAGACCCGCATGGGACCTACGAGCAGTACTTC. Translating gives CASSVDPHGTYEQYF.

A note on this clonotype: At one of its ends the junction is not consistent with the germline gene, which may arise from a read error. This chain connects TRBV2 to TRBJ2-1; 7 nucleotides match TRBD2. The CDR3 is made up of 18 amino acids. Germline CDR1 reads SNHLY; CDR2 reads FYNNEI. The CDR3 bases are TGTGCCAGCAGTCCCGGGACTATCTCTACGCTTGTCTACAATAAGCAGTTCTTC. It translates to CASSPGTISTLVYNKQFF.

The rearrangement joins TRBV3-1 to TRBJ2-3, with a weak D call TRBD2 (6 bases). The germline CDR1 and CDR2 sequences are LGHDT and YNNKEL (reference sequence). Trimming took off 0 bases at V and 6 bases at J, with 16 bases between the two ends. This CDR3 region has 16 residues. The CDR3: CASSQEWASGGDTQYF. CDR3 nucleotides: TGTGCCAGCAGCCAAGAGTGGGCAAGTGGGGGGGATACGCAGTATTTT.

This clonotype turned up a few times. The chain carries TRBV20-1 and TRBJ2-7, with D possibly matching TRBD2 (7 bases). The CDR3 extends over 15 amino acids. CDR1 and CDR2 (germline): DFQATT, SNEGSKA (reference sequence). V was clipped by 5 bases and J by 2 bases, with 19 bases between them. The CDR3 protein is CSARGATGTTYEQYF. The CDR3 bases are TGCAGTGCTCGGGGGGCGACAGGTACGACCTACGAGCAGTACTTC.

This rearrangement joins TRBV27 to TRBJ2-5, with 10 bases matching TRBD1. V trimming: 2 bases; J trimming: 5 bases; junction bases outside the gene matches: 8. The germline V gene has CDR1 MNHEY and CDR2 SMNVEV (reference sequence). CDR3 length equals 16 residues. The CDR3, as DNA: TGTGCCAGCAGTTTAATGGGACAGGGGTATGCTGAGACCCAGTACTTC. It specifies CASSLMGQGYAETQYF.